Listed here are 19 T cell receptor beta chains from one sample, sequenced in a study of T cell responses to AZD1222 COVID-19 vaccine. Measured with immunoSEQ multiplex PCR; TCRdb has only the in-frame clones, and not every one. This table holds roughly 150,000 clones, around 90% found once. Sequencing used peripheral blood, obtained 28 days after the second AZD1222 dose. The receptors come from an adult who received the AZD1222 COVID-19 vaccine.

The gene calls are TRBV6-5 and TRBJ2-7; 8 nucleotides match TRBD1. Unmatched junction bases numbered 9, after V lost 2 bases and J lost 3 bases. This CDR3 is 16 amino acids long. CDR1 is MNHEY and CDR2 is SVGAGI in the germline V gene. The CDR3 protein is CASSYAPTGVRYEQYF. The DNA for the CDR3 is TGTGCCAGCAGTTACGCGCCGACAGGGGTCCGCTACGAGCAGTACTTC.

This clone has only one observation. The chain is built from TRBV5-1 and TRBJ2-1; possibly TRBD2 for D (6 bases). The CDR3 extends over 14 amino acids. From germline, CDR1 is SGHRS and CDR2 YFSETQ. V dropped 0 bases and J dropped 8 bases, with 12 bases sitting between them. CDR3 nucleotides: TGCGCCAGCAGCTTGGTAAGGACTAAGGATGAGCAGTTCTTC. The encoded protein is CASSLVRTKDEQFF.

The chain combines TRBV19 with TRBJ2-6; D is ambiguous. CDR3 length equals 16 residues. Trimming removed 5 bases from V and 0 bases from J, with 11 bases in between. Germline-derived CDR1 and CDR2 are LNHDA and SQIVND (reference sequence). The CDR3 region is CASSPQAHSGANVLTF. In nucleotides, the CDR3 is TGTGCCAGTAGTCCTCAGGCACACTCTGGGGCCAACGTCCTGACTTTC.

Here the CDR3 reads CASRAPYEQYF. CDR3 bases: TGTGCCAGCAGGGCCCCCTACGAGCAGTACTTC. This chain connects TRBV28 to TRBJ2-7; D is uncertain. The CDR3 covers 11 residues. V lost 6 bases and J 2 bases, leaving 5 bases between the germline ends. Germline CDR1 reads MDHEN; CDR2 reads SYDVKM. The full variable domain, in which reference TRBV28 and TRBJ2-7 provide the parts outside the CDR3, is DVKVTQSSRYLVKRTGEKVFLECVQDMDHENMFWYRQDPGLGLRLIYFSYDVKMKEKGDIPEGYSVSREKKERFSLILESASTNQTSMYLCASRAPYEQYFGPGTRLTVT.

This clone was seen only a few times. The CDR3 loop is CASRIPGAGNSPLHF. In DNA, the CDR3 is TGTGCCAGTAGGATACCGGGGGCTGGTAATTCACCCCTCCACTTT. The chain carries TRBV19 and TRBJ1-6; possibly TRBD1 for D (6 bases). The CDR3 runs to 15 residues. CDR1 is LNHDA and CDR2 is SQIVND in the germline V gene (reference sequence). The V end was cut by 6 bases, the J end by 6 bases, with 15 bases between.

CDR3 coding DNA: TGCAGCGTCGTCGCCCAGGCGGGTCGAGGCTACACCTTC. Translating it yields CSVVAQAGRGYTF. The gene calls are TRBV29-1 and TRBJ1-2; no reliable D call. This CDR3 has 13 residues. V lost 6 bases and J 8 bases, leaving 19 bases between the germline ends. CDR1 is SQVTM and CDR2 is ANQGSEA in the germline V gene.

The rearrangement uses TRBV5-1 and TRBJ1-5; no clear D gene. Deletions cut 4 bases from V and 7 bases from J, with 15 bases between. CDR3 length: 14 residues. Germline V lookup: CDR1 SGHRS, CDR2 YFSETQ. DNA of the CDR3: TGCGCCAGCAGCCGGGAGGGATCCAACCAGCCCCAGCATTTT. Its protein product is CASSREGSNQPQHF.

This clone was recorded once. This chain uses TRBV10-3 with TRBJ1-5, with D unclear. CDR1 and CDR2 (germline): ENHRY, SYGVKD. V gave up 2 bases and J gave up 6 bases, with 11 bases separating them. The CDR3 spans 14 residues. CDR3 amino acids: CAISETEAIQPQHF. For the CDR3, the DNA is TGTGCCATCAGTGAGACGGAGGCCATTCAGCCCCAGCATTTT.

The V call is TRBV28, the J call TRBJ2-7; 8 bases map to TRBD2. From germline, CDR1 is MDHEN and CDR2 SYDVKM. This CDR3 is built from 13 residues. V shed 10 bases, J shed 4 bases, and the junction held 9 bases outside the gene matches. The chain's CDR3 is CATIIAGSYEQYF. The CDR3 DNA follows: TGTGCCACCATTATAGCGGGATCGTACGAGCAGTACTTC.

This sequence joins TRBV7-2 and TRBJ2-3; D not certain. The CDR3 sequence is 14 residues long. Germline V gene lookup returns CDR1 SGHTA and CDR2 FQGNSA. Trimming pared 1 base from V and 3 bases from J, leaving 8 bases between. The CDR3 protein is CASSLGVGTDTQYF. CDR3 bases: TGTGCCAGCAGCTTAGGGGTTGGTACAGATACGCAGTATTTT.

The V gene is TRBV5-4, the J gene TRBJ2-5; 8 nucleotides match TRBD1. Per the germline V gene, CDR1 is SGHNT and CDR2 is YYREEE (reference sequence). This CDR3 spans 15 amino acids. V shed 1 base and J 5 bases; nucleotides not matched to a gene: 7. CDR3 sequence: CASSLPSGGGETQYF. The CDR3 region has the DNA TGTGCCAGCAGCTTGCCTTCAGGGGGCGGTGAGACCCAGTACTTC.

The genes are TRBV7-9 and TRBJ1-2; 8 bases map to TRBD1. Germline assignment: CDR1 SEHNR and CDR2 FQNEAQ (reference sequence). This CDR3 region has 15 residues. V was clipped by 5 bases and J by 4 bases; unmatched bases: 9. The CDR3 coding sequence is TGTGCCAGCAGCCGAATCGGGGACAGGCCCTATGGCTACACCTTC. Translation gives CASSRIGDRPYGYTF.

The sample holds a few counts of this clone. V usage is TRBV6-1 and J usage is TRBJ2-3, with D perhaps given as TRBD1 or TRBD2 (6 bases each). Per the germline V gene, CDR1 is MNHNS and CDR2 is SASEGT. The CDR3 loop spans 16 amino acids. The germline V and J ends were trimmed by 3 bases and 4 bases, with 17 bases remaining between them. The CDR3: CASSDRWGASSDTQYF. Here the CDR3 DNA reads TGTGCCAGCAGTGACCGATGGGGGGCCAGCTCAGATACGCAGTATTTT.

V is TRBV19 and J is TRBJ1-6; the D gene is possibly TRBD1 (5 bases). V lost 3 bases and J 10 bases, leaving 13 bases between the germline ends. Germline V gene lookup returns CDR1 LNHDA and CDR2 SQIVND (reference sequence). There are 14 residues in the CDR3. CDR3: CASSMLGTGSPLHF. The CDR3 nucleotides read TGTGCCAGTAGTATGTTGGGGACCGGCTCACCCCTCCACTTT. Based on the CDR3 plus reference TRBV19 and TRBJ1-6, the full variable domain is DGGITQSPKYLFRKEGQNVTLSCEQNLNHDAMYWYRQDPGQGLRLIYYSQIVNDFQKGDIAEGYSVSREKKESFPLTVTSAQKNPTAFYLCASSMLGTGSPLHFGNGTRLTVT.

The rearrangement joins TRBV11-3 to TRBJ1-2; D gene uncertain. Trimming cost V 0 bases and J 6 bases, with 11 bases left between them. The CDR3 runs 14 residues. The germline V gene encodes CDR1 SGHNT and CDR2 YENEEA. CDR3 DNA: TGTGCCAGCAGCTTAGATCTTCGCGGGAATGGCTACACCTTC. Translated, it gives CASSLDLRGNGYTF. The full variable domain, in which reference TRBV11-3 and TRBJ1-2 provide the parts outside the CDR3, is EAGVVQSPRYKIIEKKQPVAFWCNPISGHNTLYWYLQNLGQGPELLIRYENEEAVDDSQLPKDRFSAERLKGVDSTLKIQPAELGDSAVYLCASSLDLRGNGYTFGSGTRLTVV.

This clone was detected a few times. The chain employs TRBV7-3 and TRBJ1-1, with no clear D. There are 12 residues in the CDR3. Trimming cost V 4 bases and J 2 bases, with 5 bases left between them. CDR1 SGHTA and CDR2 FQGTGA come from the germline V gene. This CDR3 is CASSWGNTEAFF. The CDR3 bases are TGTGCCAGCAGCTGGGGTAACACTGAAGCTTTCTTT.

The rearrangement joins TRBV5-1 to TRBJ2-7, with 9 bases aligning to TRBD2. V was pared by 5 bases and J by 3 bases, with 6 bases of the junction left unmatched. The V gene's germline CDR1 is SGHRS and CDR2 YFSETQ. The CDR3 extends over 14 amino acids. CDR3 sequence: CASSLAGADYEQYF. The DNA for the CDR3 is TGCGCCAGCAGTTTAGCGGGAGCCGACTACGAGCAGTACTTC. Supplemented by reference TRBV5-1 and TRBJ2-7, the full variable domain reads KAGVTQTPRYLIKTRGQQVTLSCSPISGHRSVSWYQQTPGQGLQFLFEYFSETQRNKGNFPGRFSGRQFSNSRSEMNVSTLELGDSALYLCASSLAGADYEQYFGPGTRLTVT.

This clone has only a few counts. J is TRBJ2-1 and V is TRBV6-5; 7 positions match TRBD1. Per germline, CDR1 MNHEY and CDR2 SVGAGI. Unmatched junction bases numbered 9, after V lost 10 bases and J lost 0 bases. The CDR3 is 15 amino acids. The CDR3, as DNA: TGTGCCACCCGACCGGGACAGTTCTCCTACAATGAGCAGTTCTTC. Protein product: CATRPGQFSYNEQFF.

This clone has only one observation. The chain employs TRBV5-4 and TRBJ2-4; 9 nucleotides match TRBD1. V lost 4 bases, J lost 3 bases, and 5 bases stayed unmatched. The CDR3 runs 15 residues. Per germline, CDR1 SGHNT and CDR2 YYREEE (reference sequence). CDR3 nucleotides: TGTGCCAGCAGCCTGCCGGGACAGGGCAAAAACATTCAGTACTTC. It is translated as CASSLPGQGKNIQYF.